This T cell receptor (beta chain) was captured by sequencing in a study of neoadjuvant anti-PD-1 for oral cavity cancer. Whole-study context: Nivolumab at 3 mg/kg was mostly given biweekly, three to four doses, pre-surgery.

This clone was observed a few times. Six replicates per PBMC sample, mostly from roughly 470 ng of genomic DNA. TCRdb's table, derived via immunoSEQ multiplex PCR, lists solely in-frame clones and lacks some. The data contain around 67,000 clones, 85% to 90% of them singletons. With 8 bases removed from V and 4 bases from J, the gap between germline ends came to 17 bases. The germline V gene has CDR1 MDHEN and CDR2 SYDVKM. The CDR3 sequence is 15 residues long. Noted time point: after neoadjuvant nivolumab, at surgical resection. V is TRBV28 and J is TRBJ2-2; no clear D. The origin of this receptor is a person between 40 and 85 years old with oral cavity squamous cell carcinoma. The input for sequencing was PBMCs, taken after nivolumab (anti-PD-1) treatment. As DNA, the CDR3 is TGTGCCAGCTCCCCGATGGGCTCGGTCACCGGGGAGCTGTTTTTT. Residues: CASSPMGSVTGELFF.